This is a list of T cell receptor beta chains from one sample in a study of patients and donors after allogeneic stem cell transplantation. TCRdb reprocessed the RT-PCR reads with MiXCR, giving one entry per CDR3 protein. Altogether about 150,000 distinct CDR3 sequences are present, roughly two fifths being singletons, with the ten largest covering roughly 50%. Material: blood, either unsorted or a sorted T cell fraction (not recorded which). All receptors derive from a human donor who was either an allogeneic HSCT recipient or a stem cell or donor lymphocyte infusion donor (not recorded which). It is not recorded whose cells these are; they may come from a transplant donor. CDR3s include the opening cysteine and the closing phenylalanine or tryptophan. The order of the fields is CDR3 length, V gene, D gene, J gene, clone size, CDR3 protein, CDR3 DNA. The D gene is left open where the match is weak. Clone size is given for some rows only: seen once, a few or many times, or a class if the clone is expanded.

cdr3_length: 16; v_call: TRBV12-3/TRBV12-4; d_call: NA; j_call: TRBJ1-4; clone_size: NA; cdr3_aa: CASSLARQTTNEKLFF; cdr3_nt: TGTGCCAGCAGTTTAGCGAGACAGACAACTAATGAAAAACTGTTTTTT
cdr3_length: 15; v_call: TRBV5-6; d_call: TRBD1; j_call: TRBJ1-3; clone_size: NA; cdr3_aa: CASSSVPGQKNTIYF; cdr3_nt: TGTGCCAGCAGCTCGGTACCGGGACAGAAAAACACCATATATTTT
cdr3_length: 13; v_call: TRBV7-3; d_call: NA; j_call: TRBJ1-1; clone_size: NA; cdr3_aa: CASSLNPSTEAFF; cdr3_nt: TGTGCCAGCAGCTTAAATCCCAGCACTGAAGCTTTCTTT
cdr3_length: 15; v_call: TRBV6-2/TRBV6-3; d_call: NA; j_call: TRBJ1-5; clone_size: NA; cdr3_aa: CASSSGHIWNQPQHF; cdr3_nt: TGTGCCAGCAGTTCAGGACATATCTGGAATCAGCCCCAGCATTTT
cdr3_length: 14; v_call: TRBV12-3/TRBV12-4; d_call: NA; j_call: TRBJ2-5; clone_size: NA; cdr3_aa: CASSLGLGQETQYF; cdr3_nt: TGTGCCAGCAGTTTAGGCCTAGGGCAAGAGACCCAGTACTTC
cdr3_length: 12; v_call: TRBV6-6; d_call: TRBD2; j_call: TRBJ2-1; clone_size: NA; cdr3_aa: CASSPNAGREFF; cdr3_nt: TGTGCCAGCAGCCCCAACGCGGGGAGGGAGTTCTTC
cdr3_length: 12; v_call: TRBV7-8; d_call: NA; j_call: TRBJ1-5; clone_size: few; cdr3_aa: CASSPANQPQLF; cdr3_nt: TGTGCCAGCAGCCCTGCGAATCAGCCCCAGCTTTTT
cdr3_length: 15; v_call: TRBV7-9; d_call: NA; j_call: TRBJ1-5; clone_size: few; cdr3_aa: CASSLAEAVNQPQHF; cdr3_nt: TGTGCCAGCAGCTTAGCGGAGGCGGTTAATCAGCCCCAGCATTTT
cdr3_length: 14; v_call: TRBV7-2; d_call: TRBD1; j_call: TRBJ2-5; clone_size: NA; cdr3_aa: CASSRDRGKETQYF; cdr3_nt: TGTGCCAGCAGCCGAGACAGGGGCAAAGAGACCCAGTACTTC
cdr3_length: 14; v_call: TRBV3-1; d_call: NA; j_call: TRBJ1-5; clone_size: few; cdr3_aa: CASSQVRGDQPQHF; cdr3_nt: TGTGCCAGCAGCCAAGTAAGGGGGGATCAGCCCCAGCATTTT
cdr3_length: 14; v_call: TRBV9; d_call: TRBD1; j_call: TRBJ1-4; clone_size: NA; cdr3_aa: CASSDGTADEKLFF; cdr3_nt: TGTGCCAGCAGCGACGGGACAGCTGATGAAAAACTGTTTTTT
cdr3_length: 16; v_call: TRBV12-3/TRBV12-4; d_call: TRBD1; j_call: TRBJ1-3; clone_size: NA; cdr3_aa: CASSQQGAPDRNTIYF; cdr3_nt: TGTGCCAGCAGTCAACAGGGGGCTCCCGATAGAAACACCATATATTTT
cdr3_length: 11; v_call: TRBV12-3/TRBV12-4; d_call: NA; j_call: TRBJ2-3; clone_size: once; cdr3_aa: CASSFHDTQYF; cdr3_nt: TGTGCCAGCAGTTTTCATGATACGCAGTATTTT
cdr3_length: 15; v_call: TRBV10-3; d_call: NA; j_call: TRBJ1-6; clone_size: once; cdr3_aa: CAISESAGRDSPLHF; cdr3_nt: TGTGCCATCAGTGAGTCGGCAGGCCGCGATTCACCCCTCCACTTT
cdr3_length: 14; v_call: TRBV4-3; d_call: NA; j_call: TRBJ1-2; clone_size: few; cdr3_aa: CASSQDPDGNGYTF; cdr3_nt: TGCGCCAGCAGCCAAGATCCCGACGGAAATGGCTACACCTTC
cdr3_length: 14; v_call: TRBV4-3; d_call: NA; j_call: TRBJ1-6; clone_size: NA; cdr3_aa: CASSQERRDSPLHF; cdr3_nt: TGCGCCAGCAGCCAAGAACGCAGGGATTCACCCCTCCACTTT
cdr3_length: 14; v_call: TRBV10-3; d_call: TRBD1; j_call: TRBJ1-5; clone_size: few; cdr3_aa: CAIRADREDQPQHF; cdr3_nt: TGTGCCATCAGGGCGGACAGGGAAGATCAGCCCCAGCATTTT
cdr3_length: 12; v_call: TRBV24-1; d_call: NA; j_call: TRBJ2-1; clone_size: few; cdr3_aa: CATGTGGGQQFF; cdr3_nt: TGTGCCACGGGGACAGGCGGGGGACAGCAGTTCTTC
cdr3_length: 11; v_call: TRBV20-1; d_call: NA; j_call: TRBJ1-5; clone_size: few; cdr3_aa: CSASTDQPQHF; cdr3_nt: TGCAGTGCTAGTACTGATCAGCCCCAGCATTTT
cdr3_length: 15; v_call: TRBV12-3/TRBV12-4; d_call: TRBD1; j_call: TRBJ2-5; clone_size: NA; cdr3_aa: CASSRDRGLGETQYF; cdr3_nt: TGTGCCAGCAGTCGGGACAGGGGGCTCGGGGAGACCCAGTACTTC
cdr3_length: 14; v_call: TRBV27; d_call: TRBD1; j_call: TRBJ2-2; clone_size: few; cdr3_aa: CASSLGQGSGELFF; cdr3_nt: TGTGCCAGCAGTTTAGGACAGGGATCCGGGGAGCTGTTTTTT
cdr3_length: 14; v_call: TRBV6-5; d_call: NA; j_call: TRBJ1-6; clone_size: few; cdr3_aa: CASTFSGLKGPLHF; cdr3_nt: TGTGCCAGCACCTTCTCAGGGCTCAAGGGGCCCCTCCACTTT
cdr3_length: 14; v_call: TRBV12-3/TRBV12-4; d_call: NA; j_call: TRBJ2-1; clone_size: NA; cdr3_aa: CASRGQGGKNEQFF; cdr3_nt: TGTGCCAGCAGAGGCCAGGGGGGAAAAAATGAGCAGTTCTTC
cdr3_length: 16; v_call: TRBV4-2; d_call: TRBD1; j_call: TRBJ1-3; clone_size: NA; cdr3_aa: CASSQAPDRGGDTIYF; cdr3_nt: TGTGCCAGCAGCCAAGCCCCCGACAGGGGAGGAGACACCATATATTTT
cdr3_length: 13; v_call: TRBV27; d_call: TRBD2; j_call: TRBJ2-1; clone_size: few; cdr3_aa: CASGRVAGSEQFF; cdr3_nt: TGTGCCAGCGGTCGAGTAGCGGGCTCCGAGCAGTTCTTC
cdr3_length: 18; v_call: TRBV28; d_call: TRBD2; j_call: TRBJ2-5; clone_size: NA; cdr3_aa: CASSLSLAEALTQETQYF; cdr3_nt: TGTGCTAGCAGTTTATCACTAGCGGAGGCCCTTACCCAAGAGACCCAGTACTTC
cdr3_length: 16; v_call: TRBV6-1; d_call: NA; j_call: TRBJ1-5; clone_size: few; cdr3_aa: CASSEVRSRQYQPQHF; cdr3_nt: TGTGCCAGCAGTGAAGTTCGGTCGCGGCAGTACCAGCCCCAGCATTTT
cdr3_length: 15; v_call: TRBV29-1; d_call: NA; j_call: TRBJ2-1; clone_size: NA; cdr3_aa: CSVQTGLSSYNEQFF; cdr3_nt: TGCAGCGTGCAAACAGGGTTAAGTTCCTACAATGAGCAGTTCTTC
cdr3_length: 13; v_call: TRBV20-1; d_call: NA; j_call: TRBJ1-2; clone_size: many; cdr3_aa: CSASFGVNYGYTF; cdr3_nt: TGCAGTGCTAGTTTCGGGGTTAACTATGGCTACACCTTC
cdr3_length: 15; v_call: TRBV7-3; d_call: NA; j_call: TRBJ2-1; clone_size: NA; cdr3_aa: CASSPSLDSYNEQFF; cdr3_nt: TGTGCCAGCAGCCCCTCCTTGGACTCTTACAATGAGCAGTTCTTC
cdr3_length: 13; v_call: TRBV7-8; d_call: NA; j_call: TRBJ1-5; clone_size: NA; cdr3_aa: CASSFGSDQPQHF; cdr3_nt: TGTGCCAGCAGCTTCGGCTCGGATCAGCCCCAGCATTTT
cdr3_length: 16; v_call: TRBV7-3; d_call: TRBD1; j_call: TRBJ1-6; clone_size: NA; cdr3_aa: CASSLNPGTGNSPLHF; cdr3_nt: TGTGCCAGCAGCTTAAACCCCGGGACAGGGAATTCACCCCTCCACTTT
cdr3_length: 10; v_call: TRBV12-3/TRBV12-4; d_call: NA; j_call: TRBJ1-1; clone_size: NA; cdr3_aa: CASSFTEAFF; cdr3_nt: TGTGCCAGCAGTTTCACTGAAGCTTTCTTT
cdr3_length: 14; v_call: TRBV12-3/TRBV12-4; d_call: NA; j_call: TRBJ2-4; clone_size: many; cdr3_aa: CASSTVLAKNIQYF; cdr3_nt: TGTGCCAGCAGTACTGTATTAGCCAAAAACATTCAGTACTTC
cdr3_length: 16; v_call: TRBV24-1; d_call: TRBD2; j_call: TRBJ2-3; clone_size: few; cdr3_aa: CATSDWSGGQGDTQYF; cdr3_nt: TGTGCCACCAGTGATTGGAGCGGGGGGCAGGGAGATACGCAGTATTTT
cdr3_length: 13; v_call: TRBV28; d_call: NA; j_call: TRBJ2-4; clone_size: NA; cdr3_aa: CASSLDTSNIQYF; cdr3_nt: TGTGCCAGCAGTTTGGACACTTCAAACATTCAGTACTTC
cdr3_length: 15; v_call: TRBV20-1; d_call: NA; j_call: TRBJ1-1; clone_size: NA; cdr3_aa: CSASGGGGLNTEAFF; cdr3_nt: TGCAGTGCTAGCGGGGGGGGCGGACTGAACACTGAAGCTTTCTTT
cdr3_length: 16; v_call: TRBV7-2; d_call: TRBD2; j_call: TRBJ2-3; clone_size: NA; cdr3_aa: CASSLEASGGVDTQYF; cdr3_nt: TGTGCCAGCAGCTTAGAGGCTAGCGGGGGGGTAGATACGCAGTATTTT
cdr3_length: 15; v_call: TRBV20-1; d_call: NA; j_call: TRBJ1-5; clone_size: few; cdr3_aa: CSAYDNGISNQPQHF; cdr3_nt: TGCAGTGCCTACGACAATGGAATTAGCAATCAGCCCCAGCATTTT
cdr3_length: 16; v_call: TRBV6-5; d_call: NA; j_call: TRBJ1-2; clone_size: NA; cdr3_aa: CASSYGGAGQIYGYTF; cdr3_nt: TGTGCCAGCAGTTACGGCGGGGCAGGGCAAATCTATGGCTACACCTTC
cdr3_length: 15; v_call: TRBV7-6; d_call: NA; j_call: TRBJ1-5; clone_size: few; cdr3_aa: CASSPGSGNNQPQHF; cdr3_nt: TGTGCCAGCAGCCCCGGTTCAGGAAATAATCAGCCCCAGCATTTT
cdr3_length: 16; v_call: TRBV9; d_call: NA; j_call: TRBJ2-1; clone_size: NA; cdr3_aa: CASTPGHHGDSNEQFF; cdr3_nt: TGTGCCAGCACCCCGGGACACCACGGGGATAGCAATGAGCAGTTCTTC
cdr3_length: 13; v_call: TRBV15; d_call: NA; j_call: TRBJ2-4; clone_size: NA; cdr3_aa: CATSSRTENIQYF; cdr3_nt: TGTGCCACCAGCAGCCGAACCGAAAACATTCAGTACTTC